This T cell receptor (beta chain) was sequenced for a study of neurological immune-mediated disorders (dated by TCRdb to about 2019). For context, the study as a whole: Peripheral blood TCR-beta repertoires from HTLV-I-associated myelopathy (HAM/TSP) patients, multiple sclerosis patients and healthy controls were compared by UMI-based sequencing. The cohort comprised about 71 subjects: roughly 14 HAM/TSP patients, around 34 multiple sclerosis patients and approximately 20 healthy controls. Alongside PBMC samples, the set of more than 85 TCR-beta libraries contained longitudinal samples, technical triplicates, and paired CD4+ and CD8+ T-cell subsets that had been sorted. Study-wide findings and limitations: TCR clonal expansion was highest in HAM/TSP patients and lowest in MS patients, with MS patients falling below even healthy controls. No identical CDR3 amino acid sequences were shared among expanded clones across subjects, suggesting private TCR-beta repertoires in all groups.

This clonotype is identified as medium-sized (0.01 to 0.1%). This receptor's antigen is unknown. No clone much larger than this one lies a single base away; base qualities are absent. Trimming takes 2 bases from V and 0 bases from J, and the germline ends sit 9 bases apart. The CDR3 runs 15 residues from the cysteine to the phenylalanine. The sequence is cut down to CDR3 DNA, 45 bases in frame from base 1. Taken from the germline V gene, the CDR1 and CDR2 loops are MNHNS and SASEGT. Sorted-subset TCR libraries were prepared from over 850,000 sorted CD4+ or CD8+ T cells. PBMCs were separated from peripheral blood using Ficoll-Hypaque density gradient centrifugation and then cryopreserved in liquid nitrogen. Paired sorted CD4+ and CD8+ subsets came from healthy controls, HAM/TSP patients and MS patients. cDNA synthesis used template-switch 5'RACE with a primer carrying a 10-nucleotide random unique molecular identifier tagging each TCR transcript. Every sequencing run yielded over 170 million TCR-beta sequences covering 15-18 subjects. The RNeasy kit was used to extract total RNA. Using the KAPA Real-time Library Amplification kit, TCR-beta VDJ regions were amplified with primers for the TCR constant region and the 5'RACE anchor. Sample indexes and Illumina adaptors were added in a first PCR, after which library yield was increased in a second PCR. After Ampure bead purification, the roughly 650 bp TCR product was size-selected on a 2% E-gel SizeSelection system. Before pooling, libraries had their quality checked on a Bioanalyzer, their concentration measured with Qubit, and their quantity determined with the Kapa Library Quantification kit. Libraries were sequenced paired-end 2 x 150 bp on an Illumina HiSeq 2500. To increase sequence diversity, about 25-31% phiX was spiked into each library pool. Turning to the authors' computational methods: Quality-filtered reads were processed with the UMI-based MiGEC pipeline, and over 75% of raw TCR sequences were removed by the MiGEC pipeline during error correction. VDJ genes were aligned to IMGT germline references, and clonotypes were defined by unique CDR3 amino acid sequence plus V-J genes. Clonal expansion, Shannon diversity and CDR3 relatedness were evaluated with VDJtools (CalcPairwiseDistances, ClusterSamples), while phylogenetic trees were built in CLCbio workbench. Expanded clones were defined as having at least 8 unique UMIs, based on coefficient-of-variation modelling across technical triplicates. TCRdb ran its own pipeline on the public reads, namely fastp trimming at Q25 and MiXCR clone calling, and kept in-frame beta chains. Rows merge per CDR3 protein into single entries with the most common DNA and genes. The V and J calls reflect TCRdb's pipeline rather than the authors' work. This sample is represented by 15,000 to 25,000 distinct CDR3 sequences; 6% to 8% of them were singletons. Roughly 17% of the sample belongs to the ten largest clones.

In this chain, TRBV6-1 is recombined with TRBJ2-3; TRBD2 is a weak D gene call, 5 bases matching. Sequencing input: CD8+ T cells from blood. This clonotype was sampled from a woman under 40 with HTLV-1-associated myelopathy (HAM/TSP). In nucleotides, the sequence is TGTGCCAGCAGTGAAATCCTAGCAAGCACAGATACGCAGTATTTT. It translates as CASSEILASTDTQYF.